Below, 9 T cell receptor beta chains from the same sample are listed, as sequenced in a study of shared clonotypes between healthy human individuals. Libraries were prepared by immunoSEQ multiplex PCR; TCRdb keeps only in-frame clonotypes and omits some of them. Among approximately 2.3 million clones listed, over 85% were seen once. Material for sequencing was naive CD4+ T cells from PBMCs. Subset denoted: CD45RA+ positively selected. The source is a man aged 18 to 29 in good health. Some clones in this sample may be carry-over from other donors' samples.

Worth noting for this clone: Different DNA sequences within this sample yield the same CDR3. In DNA, the CDR3 is TGCAGCGTCGGGACAGGGGGCAGCGAGCAGTACTTC. Encoded protein: CSVGTGGSEQYF. The chain employs TRBV29-1 and TRBJ2-7, with 12 bases matching TRBD1. The germline CDR1 and CDR2 sequences are SQVTM and ANQGSEA. This CDR3 has 12 amino acids. Trimming cost V 6 bases and J 6 bases; bases outside gene matches: 3.

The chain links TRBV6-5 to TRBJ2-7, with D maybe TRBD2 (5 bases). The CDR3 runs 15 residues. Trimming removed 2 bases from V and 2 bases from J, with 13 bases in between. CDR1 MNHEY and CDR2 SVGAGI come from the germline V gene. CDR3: CASSYQAGWPYEQYF. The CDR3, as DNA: TGTGCCAGCAGTTACCAGGCGGGTTGGCCCTACGAGCAGTACTTC.

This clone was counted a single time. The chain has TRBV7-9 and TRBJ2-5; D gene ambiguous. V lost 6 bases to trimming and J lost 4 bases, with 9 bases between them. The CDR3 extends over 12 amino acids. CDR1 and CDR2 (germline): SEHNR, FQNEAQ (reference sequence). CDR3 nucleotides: TGTGCCAGCAGTGAAGTGGGAGAGACCCAGTACTTC. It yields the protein CASSEVGETQYF.

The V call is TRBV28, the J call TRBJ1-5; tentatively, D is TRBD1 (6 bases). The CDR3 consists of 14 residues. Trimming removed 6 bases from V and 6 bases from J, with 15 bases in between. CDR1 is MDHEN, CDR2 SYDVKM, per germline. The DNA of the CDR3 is TGTGCCAGCAGCCCCGCGGGGGCGGGTCAGCCCCAGCATTTT. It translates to CASSPAGAGQPQHF.

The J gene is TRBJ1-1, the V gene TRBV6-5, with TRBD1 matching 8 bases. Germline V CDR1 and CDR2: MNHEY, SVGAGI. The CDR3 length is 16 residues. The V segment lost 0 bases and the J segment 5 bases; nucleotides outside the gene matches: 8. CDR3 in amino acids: CASSYSGRGRDTEAFF. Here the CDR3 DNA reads TGTGCCAGCAGTTACTCGGGCAGGGGGCGAGATACTGAAGCTTTCTTT.

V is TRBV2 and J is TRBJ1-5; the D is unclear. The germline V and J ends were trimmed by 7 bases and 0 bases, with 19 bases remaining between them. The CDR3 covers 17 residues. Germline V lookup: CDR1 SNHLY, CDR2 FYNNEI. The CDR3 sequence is CASTLNPGHYSNQPQHF. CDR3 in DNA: TGTGCCAGCACCCTAAACCCGGGCCACTATAGCAATCAGCCCCAGCATTTT.

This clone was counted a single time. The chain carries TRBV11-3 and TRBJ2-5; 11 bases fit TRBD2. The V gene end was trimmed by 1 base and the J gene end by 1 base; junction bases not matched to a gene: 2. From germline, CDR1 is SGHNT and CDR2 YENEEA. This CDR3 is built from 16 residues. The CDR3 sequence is CASSLGGTSGQETQYF. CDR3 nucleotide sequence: TGTGCCAGCAGCTTAGGCGGGACTAGCGGCCAAGAGACCCAGTACTTC.

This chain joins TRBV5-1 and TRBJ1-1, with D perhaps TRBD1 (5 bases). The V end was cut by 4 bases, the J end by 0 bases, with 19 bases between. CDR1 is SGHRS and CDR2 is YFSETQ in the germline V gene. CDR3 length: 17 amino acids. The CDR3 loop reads CASSRGTVNLMNTEAFF. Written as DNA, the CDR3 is TGCGCCAGCAGCCGTGGGACTGTTAATCTTATGAACACTGAAGCTTTCTTT.

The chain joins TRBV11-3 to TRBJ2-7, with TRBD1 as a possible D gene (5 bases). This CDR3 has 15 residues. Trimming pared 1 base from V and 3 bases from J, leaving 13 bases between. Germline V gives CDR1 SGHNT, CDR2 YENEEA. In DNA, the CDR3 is TGTGCCAGCAGCTTAGCTGGGCAGGGTCTCTACGAGCAGTACTTC. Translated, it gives CASSLAGQGLYEQYF.